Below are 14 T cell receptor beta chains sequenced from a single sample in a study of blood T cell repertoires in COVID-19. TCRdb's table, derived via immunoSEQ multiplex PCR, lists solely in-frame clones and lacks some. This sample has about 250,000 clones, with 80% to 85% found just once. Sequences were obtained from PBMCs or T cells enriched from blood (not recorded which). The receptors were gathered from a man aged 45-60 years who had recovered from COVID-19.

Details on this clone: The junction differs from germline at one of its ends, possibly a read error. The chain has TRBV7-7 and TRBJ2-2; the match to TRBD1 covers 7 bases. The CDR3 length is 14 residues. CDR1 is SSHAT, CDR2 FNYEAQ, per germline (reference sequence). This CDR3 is CASSLTGWTGELFF. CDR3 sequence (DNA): TGTGCTAGCAGCTTGACAGGGTGGACCGGGGAGCTGTTTTTT.

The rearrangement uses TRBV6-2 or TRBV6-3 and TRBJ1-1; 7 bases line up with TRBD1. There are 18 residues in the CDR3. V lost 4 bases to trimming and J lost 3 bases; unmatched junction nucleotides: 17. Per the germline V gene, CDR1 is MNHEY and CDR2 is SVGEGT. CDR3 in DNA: TGTGCCAGCAGTTTCAAACCCCCGGGGACAGCGGTCGACACTGAAGCTTTCTTT. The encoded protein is CASSFKPPGTAVDTEAFF.

The CDR3 protein is CASSLGQGGELFF. CDR3 coding DNA: TGCGCCAGCAGCCTGGGACAGGGCGGGGAACTGTTTTTT. This chain joins TRBV5-1 and TRBJ1-4; TRBD1 matches at 9 bases. CDR1 and CDR2 (germline): SGHRS, YFSETQ. V shed 4 bases, J shed 12 bases, and the junction held 7 bases outside the gene matches. This CDR3 has 13 amino acids.

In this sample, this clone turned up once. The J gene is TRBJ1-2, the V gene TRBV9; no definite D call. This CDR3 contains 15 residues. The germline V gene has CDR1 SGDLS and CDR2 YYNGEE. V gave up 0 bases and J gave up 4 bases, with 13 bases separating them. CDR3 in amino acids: CASSVDIGAAYGYTF. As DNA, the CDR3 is TGTGCCAGCAGCGTAGATATCGGTGCGGCCTATGGCTACACCTTC.

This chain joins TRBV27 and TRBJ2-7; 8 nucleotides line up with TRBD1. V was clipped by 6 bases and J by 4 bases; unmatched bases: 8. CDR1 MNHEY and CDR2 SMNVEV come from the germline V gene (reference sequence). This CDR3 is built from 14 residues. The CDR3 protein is CASSLRGRIYEQYF. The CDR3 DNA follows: TGTGCCAGCAGCCTCAGGGGGCGCATTTACGAGCAGTACTTC.

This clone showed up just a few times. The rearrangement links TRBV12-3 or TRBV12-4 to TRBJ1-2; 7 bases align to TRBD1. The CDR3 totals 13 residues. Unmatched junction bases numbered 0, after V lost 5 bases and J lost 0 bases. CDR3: CASSTGANYGYTF. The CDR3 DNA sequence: TGTGCCAGCAGTACAGGGGCTAACTATGGCTACACCTTC.

As DNA, the CDR3 is TGTGCCAGCAGCTTAAGATTAGCGGCCTATGGGGATACGCAGTATTTT. Protein product: CASSLRLAAYGDTQYF. V is TRBV5-6 and J is TRBJ2-3; perhaps TRBD2 as D (6 bases). This CDR3 is 16 amino acids long. The germline V and J ends were trimmed by 2 bases and 6 bases, with 19 bases remaining between them. The V gene's germline CDR1 is SGHDT and CDR2 YYEEEE.

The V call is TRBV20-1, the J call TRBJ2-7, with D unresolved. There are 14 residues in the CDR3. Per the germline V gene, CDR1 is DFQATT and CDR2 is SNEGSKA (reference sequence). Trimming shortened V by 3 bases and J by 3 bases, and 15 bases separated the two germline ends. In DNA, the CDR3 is TGCAGTGCTAGTGGGCCCCTTTTTATCTACGAGCAGTACTTC. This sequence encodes CSASGPLFIYEQYF.

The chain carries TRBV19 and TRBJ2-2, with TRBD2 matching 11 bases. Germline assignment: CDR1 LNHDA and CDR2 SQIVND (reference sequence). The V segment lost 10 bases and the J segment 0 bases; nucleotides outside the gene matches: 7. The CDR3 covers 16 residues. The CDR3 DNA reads TGTGCCACTCGGGTAGCGGGAGGGCCGAACACCGGGGAGCTGTTTTTT. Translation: CATRVAGGPNTGELFF.

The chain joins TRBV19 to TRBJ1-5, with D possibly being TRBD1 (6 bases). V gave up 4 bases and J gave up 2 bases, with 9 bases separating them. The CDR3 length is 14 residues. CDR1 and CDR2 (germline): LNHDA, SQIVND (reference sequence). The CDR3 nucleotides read TGTGCCAGTAGTACCCCAGGGGGCAATCAGCCCCAGCATTTT. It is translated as CASSTPGGNQPQHF.

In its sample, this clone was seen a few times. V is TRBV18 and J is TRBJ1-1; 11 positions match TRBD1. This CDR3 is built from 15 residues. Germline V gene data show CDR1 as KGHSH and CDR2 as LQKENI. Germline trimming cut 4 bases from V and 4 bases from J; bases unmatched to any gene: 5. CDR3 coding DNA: TGTGCCAGCTCACTTACGGGACAGGGGGGCACTGAAGCTTTCTTT. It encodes CASSLTGQGGTEAFF.

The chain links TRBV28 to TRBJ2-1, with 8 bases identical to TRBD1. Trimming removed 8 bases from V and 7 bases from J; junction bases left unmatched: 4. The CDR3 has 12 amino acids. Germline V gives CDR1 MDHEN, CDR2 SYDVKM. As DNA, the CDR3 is TGTGCCAGCTGCAGGGGGCGAAATGAGCAGTTCTTC. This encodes CASCRGRNEQFF.

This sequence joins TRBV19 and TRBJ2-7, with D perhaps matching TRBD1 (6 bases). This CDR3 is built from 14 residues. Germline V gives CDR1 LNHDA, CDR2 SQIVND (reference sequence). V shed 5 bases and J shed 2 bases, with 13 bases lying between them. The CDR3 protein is CASSLQGTTYEQYF. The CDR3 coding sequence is TGTGCCAGTAGTCTACAGGGAACAACCTACGAGCAGTACTTC.

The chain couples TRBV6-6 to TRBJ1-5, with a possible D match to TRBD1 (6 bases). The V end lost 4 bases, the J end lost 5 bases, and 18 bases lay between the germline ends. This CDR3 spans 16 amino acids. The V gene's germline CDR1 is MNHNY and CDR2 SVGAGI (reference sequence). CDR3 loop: CASSWGGQITHQPQHF. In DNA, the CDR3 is TGTGCCAGCAGTTGGGGGGGACAAATAACTCATCAGCCCCAGCATTTT.